These T cell receptor beta chains were read from a single sample in a study of shared clonotypes between healthy human individuals. Assay used: immunoSEQ multiplex PCR; TCRdb lists only in-frame clones, some missing. The table lists hundreds of thousands of clones, 95% to 97% of them singletons. The sequenced sample was naive CD4+ T cells sorted from blood. These receptors were obtained from a woman in her 30s in good health. CDR3s include the opening cysteine and the closing phenylalanine or tryptophan. A D gene is named only where the DNA matches it firmly. The size entry is marked missing in some rows and otherwise reads once, few, many or a size class.

size: NA
D: NA
V: TRBV19
J: TRBJ1-3
DNA: TGTGCCAGTAGTATAGTTTCCGGACAGCCGATCTCTGGAAACACCATATATTTT
CDR3: CASSIVSGQPISGNTIYF

size: NA
D: TRBD1
V: TRBV19
J: TRBJ2-7
DNA: TGTGCCAGTAGTCCCCCGGGACAGCGACCCTATAAGCAGTACTTC
CDR3: CASSPPGQRPYKQYF

size: NA
D: NA
V: TRBV6-1
J: TRBJ2-4
DNA: TGTGCCAGCAGTGAAGCGTCGGGGGGCTGGAGAGTCAAAAACATTCAGTACTTC
CDR3: CASSEASGGWRVKNIQYF

size: NA
D: NA
V: TRBV5-4
J: TRBJ2-1
DNA: TGTGCCAGCAGACCGACTACTACCTCCTACAATGAGCAGTTCTTC
CDR3: CASRPTTTSYNEQFF

size: NA
D: TRBD1
V: TRBV5-4
J: TRBJ2-7
DNA: TGTGCCAGCAGCTTGGGGGGACAGGGGTACCGCGAGCAGTACTTC
CDR3: CASSLGGQGYREQYF

size: NA
D: TRBD2
V: TRBV5-1
J: TRBJ2-2
DNA: TGCGCCAGCTCCCCTCCAACTAGCGGCTACACCGGGGAGCTGTTTTTT
CDR3: CASSPPTSGYTGELFF

size: NA
D: TRBD2
V: TRBV10-3
J: TRBJ2-1
DNA: TGTGCCATCAGTGAGTCCAGCGGGAGGGCCTACAATGAGCAGTTCTTC
CDR3: CAISESSGRAYNEQFF

size: NA
D: NA
V: TRBV2
J: TRBJ2-3
DNA: TGTGCCAGCAGTGAGGCGGCGGGTAGACGCACAGATACGCAGTATTTT
CDR3: CASSEAAGRRTDTQYF

size: NA
D: TRBD2
V: TRBV5-1
J: TRBJ2-2
DNA: TGCGCCAGCAGCTTGTGGGGCCTAGCGGGAGTGGACACCGGGGAGCTGTTTTTT
CDR3: CASSLWGLAGVDTGELFF

size: NA
D: TRBD2
V: TRBV19
J: TRBJ2-5
DNA: TGTGCCAGTAGTATCGGGGGGGCCCAAGAGACCCAGTACTTC
CDR3: CASSIGGAQETQYF

size: NA
D: NA
V: TRBV11-2
J: TRBJ2-1
DNA: TGTGCCAGCAGCTCCTTAGCGGTTCACAATGAGCAGTTCTTC
CDR3: CASSSLAVHNEQFF

size: NA
D: NA
V: TRBV28
J: TRBJ1-2
DNA: TGTGCCACCCAGGGGACCTCTCGGGCGTATGGCTACACCTTC
CDR3: CATQGTSRAYGYTF

size: NA
D: NA
V: TRBV19
J: TRBJ1-2
DNA: TGTGCCAGCCGCCCCGGGGGTGGCGTCGGGGACACCTTC
CDR3: CASRPGGGVGDTF

size: NA
D: NA
V: TRBV28
J: TRBJ1-5
DNA: TGTGCCAGCAGTTTGGAACCACCCGTGGCCTACCAGCCCCAGCATTTT
CDR3: CASSLEPPVAYQPQHF

size: NA
D: NA
V: TRBV10-2
J: TRBJ2-7
DNA: TGCGCCAGCAGTGAGTCTAGAAGAATAACCTACGAGCAGTACTTC
CDR3: CASSESRRITYEQYF

size: NA
D: TRBD2
V: TRBV10-1
J: TRBJ2-2
DNA: TGCGCCAGCAGTGAGTTGCCGGGACTAGCGACTGGCACCGGGGAGCTGTTTTTT
CDR3: CASSELPGLATGTGELFF

size: NA
D: TRBD1
V: TRBV7-6
J: TRBJ2-7
DNA: TGTGCCAGCAGCTTACTCGGACAGGGGCGTGGGGAGCAGTACTTC
CDR3: CASSLLGQGRGEQYF

size: once
D: NA
V: TRBV7-7
J: TRBJ1-1
DNA: TGTGCCAGCAGCTCACAGCCGAACACTGAAGCTTTCTTT
CDR3: CASSSQPNTEAFF

size: NA
D: NA
V: TRBV6-5
J: TRBJ2-7
DNA: TGTGCCAGCAGTTACTCTCCCGCGTGGGGGGCGTACGAGCAGTACTTC
CDR3: CASSYSPAWGAYEQYF

size: NA
D: TRBD1
V: TRBV11-2
J: TRBJ1-5
DNA: TGTGCCAGCAGCTTACAGGGGGGAAAAAGCAATCAGCCCCAGCATTTT
CDR3: CASSLQGGKSNQPQHF

size: NA
D: NA
V: TRBV4-1
J: TRBJ2-3
DNA: TGCGCCAGCAGCCAAGCGGCGGGCGGGCCAATAGCGCAGTATTTT
CDR3: CASSQAAGGPIAQYF

size: NA
D: TRBD1
V: TRBV11-3
J: TRBJ2-7
DNA: TGTGCCAGCAGCCATCGGACAGGACCCTACGAGCAGTACTTC
CDR3: CASSHRTGPYEQYF

size: NA
D: NA
V: TRBV7-2
J: TRBJ2-7
DNA: TGTGCCAGCAGCGCGCGCTTAGAGCAGTACTTC
CDR3: CASSARLEQYF

size: NA
D: NA
V: TRBV28
J: TRBJ2-7
DNA: TGTGCCAGCAGTCGCACCGAACCCTACGAGCAGTACTTC
CDR3: CASSRTEPYEQYF

size: NA
D: NA
V: TRBV14
J: TRBJ2-1
DNA: TGTGCCAGCCAACAGGGATCCTTGGACAATGAGCAGTTCTTC
CDR3: CASQQGSLDNEQFF

size: NA
D: TRBD2
V: TRBV10-2
J: TRBJ2-3
DNA: TGCGCCAGCAGGGAGACTAGCTGGGGCACAGATACGCAGTATTTT
CDR3: CASRETSWGTDTQYF

size: NA
D: NA
V: TRBV14
J: TRBJ1-3
DNA: TGTGCCAGCAGCCGACTCATCAACTCTGGAAACACCATATATTTT
CDR3: CASSRLINSGNTIYF

size: few
D: NA
V: TRBV7-3
J: TRBJ1-1
DNA: TGTGCCAGCAGCGATGACAGGAACACTGAAGCTTTCTTT
CDR3: CASSDDRNTEAFF

size: NA
D: TRBD1
V: TRBV6-1
J: TRBJ2-7
DNA: TGTGCCAGCAGTTGGGGGGACAGGGAAATACTCCGGCAGTACTTC
CDR3: CASSWGDREILRQYF

size: NA
D: NA
V: TRBV30
J: TRBJ1-2
DNA: TGTGCCTGGGGGACTGGGCTGAACTATGGCTACACCTTC
CDR3: CAWGTGLNYGYTF

size: NA
D: NA
V: TRBV4-1
J: TRBJ1-6
DNA: TGCGCCAGCAGCCAAGAGGGTAAGGGGGTACGGACACCCCTCCACTTT
CDR3: CASSQEGKGVRTPLHF

size: NA
D: NA
V: TRBV10-3
J: TRBJ1-4
DNA: TGTGCCATCAGGGGGACGGATAATGAAAAACTGTTTTTT
CDR3: CAIRGTDNEKLFF

size: NA
D: NA
V: TRBV6-6
J: TRBJ1-1
DNA: TGTGCCAGCACCCGTAAGTGGGAGACTGAAGCTTTCTTT
CDR3: CASTRKWETEAFF

size: once
D: NA
V: TRBV28
J: TRBJ2-1
DNA: TGTGCCAGCAGAAGAAGAGCGGGCTGGTCCTACAATGAGCAGTTCTTC
CDR3: CASRRRAGWSYNEQFF

size: NA
D: TRBD2
V: TRBV7-3
J: TRBJ2-1
DNA: TGTGCCAGCAGCGAAGTAACTAGCGGATACAATGAGCAGTTCTTC
CDR3: CASSEVTSGYNEQFF

size: NA
D: NA
V: TRBV10-3
J: TRBJ1-6
DNA: TGTGCCATCAGGGAGATGGGTGGGTCACCCCTCCACTTT
CDR3: CAIREMGGSPLHF

size: NA
D: NA
V: TRBV21-1
J: TRBJ2-2
DNA: TGTGCCAGCAGCTCTGGGACAGGGTCGACCGGGGAGCTGTTTTTT
CDR3: CASSSGTGSTGELFF

size: NA
D: NA
V: TRBV6-7
J: TRBJ2-7
DNA: TGTGCCAGCAGTTACGGGTTGGGTCTCTACGAGCAGTACTTC
CDR3: CASSYGLGLYEQYF

size: NA
D: NA
V: TRBV27
J: TRBJ2-7
DNA: TGTGCCAGCAGTCCCCGTTATACAGCCAGCTCCTACGAGCAGTACTTC
CDR3: CASSPRYTASSYEQYF

size: NA
D: TRBD2
V: TRBV7-9
J: TRBJ2-1
DNA: TGTGCCAGCAGCTTAGGGGGGACTAGTGGCAATGAGCAGTTCTTC
CDR3: CASSLGGTSGNEQFF

size: NA
D: NA
V: TRBV5-4
J: TRBJ1-1
DNA: TGTGCCAGCAGCGAGGACCCGCGGAACACTGAAGCTTTCTTT
CDR3: CASSEDPRNTEAFF

size: NA
D: NA
V: TRBV6-1
J: TRBJ1-2
DNA: TGTGCCCTCGGGAGGGGTGAGGGTAGCTATGGCTACACCTTC
CDR3: CALGRGEGSYGYTF

size: NA
D: NA
V: TRBV9
J: TRBJ2-3
DNA: TGTGCCAGCAGCGTTGGAGCGGAAAGGCGCACAGATACGCAGTATTTT
CDR3: CASSVGAERRTDTQYF

size: once
D: NA
V: TRBV11-3
J: TRBJ2-2
DNA: TGTGCCAGCAGCTCGCTAGACACCGGGGAGCTGTTTTTT
CDR3: CASSSLDTGELFF

size: NA
D: TRBD2
V: TRBV30
J: TRBJ2-2
DNA: TGTGCCTGGAGCCAGGGACTAGCCCCCACCGGGGAGCTGTTTTTT
CDR3: CAWSQGLAPTGELFF

size: once
D: NA
V: TRBV7-8
J: TRBJ2-2
DNA: TGTGCCAGCAGCAGGGATAATAGCGTTAACACCGGGGAGCTGTTTTTT
CDR3: CASSRDNSVNTGELFF

size: NA
D: NA
V: TRBV5-1
J: TRBJ2-6
DNA: TGCGCCAGCAGCTTGTTGTCTGGGGCCAACGTCCTGACTTTC
CDR3: CASSLLSGANVLTF

size: NA
D: NA
V: TRBV10-3
J: TRBJ1-1
DNA: TGTGCCATCAGTGAGCGGCAGGAAGCGACTGAAGCTTTCTTT
CDR3: CAISERQEATEAFF

size: NA
D: TRBD2
V: TRBV5-4
J: TRBJ2-7
DNA: TGTGCCAGCAGCTTAGCGGGGACGTACGAGCAGTACTTC
CDR3: CASSLAGTYEQYF

size: NA
D: NA
V: TRBV19
J: TRBJ2-7
DNA: TGTGCCAGTAGTATAGGACACGTCGGCTCCTACGAGCAGTACTTC
CDR3: CASSIGHVGSYEQYF

size: NA
D: TRBD2
V: TRBV18
J: TRBJ2-7
DNA: TGTGCCAGCTCACCACGCGGGAGTATGTACGAGCAGTACTTC
CDR3: CASSPRGSMYEQYF

size: NA
D: NA
V: TRBV28
J: TRBJ2-2
DNA: TGTGCCAGCAGCAGGACCGGGACAATTAACACCGGGGAGCTGTTTTTT
CDR3: CASSRTGTINTGELFF

size: NA
D: NA
V: TRBV9
J: TRBJ2-1
DNA: TGTGCCAGCAGCGTGACCCGGGACACAACTTTTTGGGATGAGCAGTTCTTC
CDR3: CASSVTRDTTFWDEQFF

size: once
D: NA
V: TRBV5-4
J: TRBJ2-6
DNA: TGTGCCAGCAGCTCCTACGCTGGGGCCAACGTCCTGACTTTC
CDR3: CASSSYAGANVLTF

size: NA
D: NA
V: TRBV30
J: TRBJ1-1
DNA: TGTGCCTGGAGTGAGCAGCTGAACACTGAAGCTTTCTTT
CDR3: CAWSEQLNTEAFF

size: NA
D: NA
V: TRBV28
J: TRBJ1-2
DNA: TGTGCCAGCAGCTCTCTGGGGGGCTACACCTTC
CDR3: CASSSLGGYTF

size: NA
D: NA
V: TRBV12-1
J: TRBJ2-7
DNA: TGTGCCAGCAGCAATTTAAAAGGGAGTCTCTACGAGCAGTACTTC
CDR3: CASSNLKGSLYEQYF

size: NA
D: NA
V: TRBV28
J: TRBJ1-4
DNA: TGTGCCAGCAGTTCACCGGACGGGGGGACTGATGAAAAACTGTTTTTT
CDR3: CASSSPDGGTDEKLFF